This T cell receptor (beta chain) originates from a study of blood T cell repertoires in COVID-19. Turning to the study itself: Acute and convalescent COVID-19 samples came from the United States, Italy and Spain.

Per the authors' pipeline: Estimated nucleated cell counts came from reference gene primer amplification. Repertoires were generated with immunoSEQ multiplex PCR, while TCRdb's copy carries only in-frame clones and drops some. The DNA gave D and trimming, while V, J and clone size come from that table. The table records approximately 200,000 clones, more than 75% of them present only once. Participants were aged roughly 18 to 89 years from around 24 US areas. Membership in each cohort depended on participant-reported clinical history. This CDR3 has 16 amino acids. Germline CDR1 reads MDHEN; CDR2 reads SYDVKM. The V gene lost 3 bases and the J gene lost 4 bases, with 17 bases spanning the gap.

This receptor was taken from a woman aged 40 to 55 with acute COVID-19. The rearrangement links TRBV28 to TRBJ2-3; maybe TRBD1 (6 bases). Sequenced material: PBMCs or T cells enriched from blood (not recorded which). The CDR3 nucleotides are TGTGCCAGCAGTTTCGGTACAGGGATGCGGGCAGATACGCAGTATTTT. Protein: CASSFGTGMRADTQYF.